One sample yielded the 15 T cell receptor beta chains listed below, sequenced in a study of Graves' ophthalmopathy and Graves' hyperthyroidism. TCR beta CDR3 regions were amplified from RNA transcripts. First-round RT-PCR relied on HTBI primers, and a second-round multiplex PCR came next. TCRdb reanalysed the multiplex PCR reads using MiXCR and keeps one entry per CDR3 protein. The repertoire holds over 650,000 distinct CDR3 sequences, with approximately 39% as singletons. The sample taken for sequencing was peripheral blood. Source of these receptors: an adult man with Graves' ophthalmopathy.

V usage is TRBV25-1 and J usage is TRBJ2-5; TRBD2 matches 12 bases. The V and J ends lost 2 bases and 4 bases, in that order; junction bases with no gene match: 2. Germline CDR1 is MGHDK and CDR2 is SYGVNS. The CDR3 contains 15 residues. CDR3 residues: CASSEGLAGPETQYF. As DNA, the CDR3 is TGTGCCAGCAGTGAAGGACTAGCGGGACCAGAGACCCAGTACTTC.

The chain recombines TRBV6-1 with TRBJ2-2, with D unclear. This CDR3 has 15 residues. The V end lost 5 bases, the J end lost 0 bases, and 10 bases lay between the germline ends. Germline values: CDR1 MNHNS, CDR2 SASEGT. DNA for the CDR3: TGTGCCAGCAGTTCTGGGCCCGCGAACACCGGGGAGCTGTTTTTT. It yields the protein CASSSGPANTGELFF.

The CDR3 DNA reads as TGTGCCAGCAGTGATGACAGGGGTGAACTGTTTTTT. This sequence encodes CASSDDRGELFF. The V and J genes are TRBV25-1 and TRBJ1-4; 8 bases match TRBD1. This CDR3 has 12 amino acids. The germline CDR1 and CDR2 sequences are MGHDK and SYGVNS. V was pared by 3 bases and J by 12 bases, with 3 bases of the junction left unmatched.

A note on this clonotype: A much larger clonotype is one base distant, so this may be a read error. The chain uses TRBV7-3 and TRBJ2-7; a weak D match, TRBD1 (5 bases). The length of the CDR3 is 13 residues. Germline V CDR1 and CDR2: SGHTA, FQGTGA. CDR3 nucleotide sequence: TGTGTCAGCAGCTCACCTGACAGCTACGAGCAGTACTTC. This translates into CVSSSPDSYEQYF.

V gene TRBV29-1 combines with J gene TRBJ1-1; D call uncertain. CDR1 is SQVTM, CDR2 ANQGSEA, per germline. The germline V and J ends were trimmed by 7 bases and 1 base, with 7 bases remaining between them. This CDR3 region has 11 residues. As DNA, the CDR3 is TGCAGCGGGCAGTGGAACACTGAAGCTTTCTTT. It is translated as CSGQWNTEAFF.

The chain recombines TRBV7-2 with TRBJ1-1; D unclear. The germline gives CDR1 SGHTA, CDR2 FQGNSA. Deletions cut 5 bases from V and 5 bases from J, with 18 bases between. The length of the CDR3 is 15 residues. CDR3 sequence: CASSQVRHPPTEAFF. The CDR3 DNA reads as TGTGCCAGCAGCCAAGTAAGGCACCCGCCGACTGAAGCTTTCTTT.

Points on this clonotype: It may be a read error: a sequence one base away is much more abundant. The DNA is omitted, as the CDR3 cannot be located on it reliably, and the CDR3 follows TCRdb's listing. The gene calls are TRBV9 and TRBJ2-2; TRBD1, the table's D call, was not compared with the DNA. CDR1 is SGDLS, CDR2 YYNGEE, per germline. The CDR3 spans 14 amino acids, including both terminal residues. Here the CDR3 reads CASSVAGGTGELVF.

Note on this clonotype: Given a much more abundant clone one base away, this may be a read error. The chain joins TRBV9 to TRBJ1-5; weak D call: TRBD1 (5 bases). Per germline, CDR1 SGDLS and CDR2 YYNGEE. The CDR3 runs to 13 residues. Deletions cut 4 bases from V and 7 bases from J, with 12 bases between. CDR3 sequence reads: CASSMGPDQPQHF. The DNA of the CDR3 is TGTGCCAGCAGCATGGGACCTGACCAGCCCCAGCATTTT.

This chain connects TRBV24-1 to TRBJ1-5; no reliable D call. Germline V gives CDR1 KGHDR, CDR2 SFDVKD. CDR3 size: 12 residues. Deletions cut 4 bases from V and 11 bases from J, with 11 bases between. CDR3 in DNA: TGTGCCACCAGTGACCGGGAAGAGACCCAGCATTTT. It specifies CATSDREETQHF.

As concerns this clonotype: Since a much larger clone is just one base distant, this may be a read error. In this CDR3 the conserved last residue, phenylalanine or tryptophan, is missing, so a read error is likely. The chain has TRBV7-3 and TRBJ2-7; either TRBD1 or TRBD2 may fit D (5 bases each). Germline CDR1 SGHTA, CDR2 FQGTGA. This CDR3 is built from 14 residues. The ends were cut back, 3 bases at V and 0 bases at J, with 9 bases in the middle. CDR3 region: CASSLRDDSYEQYL. Written as DNA, the CDR3 is TGTGCCAGCAGCTTGAGGGACGACTCCTACGAGCAGTACCTC.

Worth noting for this clonotype: This could be a read error, since a much larger clone is one nucleotide away. Since the CDR3 does not end with the conserved phenylalanine or tryptophan, this likely comes from a read error. The rearrangement joins TRBV5-6 to TRBJ2-5; D is ambiguous. The CDR3 has 14 amino acids. V was clipped by 3 bases and J by 6 bases, with 15 bases between them. Per germline, CDR1 SGHDT and CDR2 YYEEEE. The CDR3 region is CASSSVRHEKTQYV. The CDR3 DNA sequence: TGTGCCAGCAGCTCGGTGCGCCACGAAAAGACCCAGTACGTC.

This clonotype was observed at least ten times. The chain employs TRBV7-3 and TRBJ1-2, with no clear D. The germline V gene has CDR1 SGHTA and CDR2 FQGTGA. V dropped 2 bases and J dropped 2 bases, with 12 bases sitting between them. The CDR3 loop spans 15 amino acids. CDR3 region: CASSLRAGTNYGYTF. In DNA form, the CDR3 reads TGTGCCAGCAGCTTACGGGCAGGAACAAACTATGGCTACACCTTC.

This clonotype was observed many times. This clone may be a read error of a much larger clone one base away. The chain combines TRBV7-2 with TRBJ1-5; tentatively, D is TRBD1 (5 bases). The CDR3 is made up of 14 amino acids. The germline V and J ends were trimmed by 6 bases and 11 bases, with 20 bases remaining between them. Germline V gene sequence: CDR1 SGHTA, CDR2 FQGNSA. In DNA, the CDR3 is TGTGCCAGCAGGTCGGGGGGACTCGATGTTACCCAGCATTTT. Encoded protein: CASRSGGLDVTQHF.

The chain carries TRBV12-3 or TRBV12-4 and TRBJ2-2; D unresolved. This CDR3 is built from 14 residues. With 1 base removed from V and 3 bases from J, the gap between germline ends came to 6 bases. The CDR3 DNA is TGTGCCAGCAGTTTAGTCCCCGACACCGGGGAGCTGTTTTTT. This encodes CASSLVPDTGELFF.

This clonotype was recorded many times. The chain joins TRBV12-3 or TRBV12-4 to TRBJ1-2; 9 nucleotides match TRBD1. The CDR3 spans 13 residues. The trim removed 4 bases at V and 7 bases at J, leaving 4 bases unmatched. CDR3 DNA: TGTGCCAGCAGTTGGGGGACAGGGTTTGGCTACACCTTC. This gives the protein CASSWGTGFGYTF.